One sample yielded the 20 T cell receptor beta chains listed below, sequenced in a study of T-cell reconstitution after alpha-beta-depleted transplantation in children. Using unique molecular identifiers, the investigators prepared the TCRbeta library. TCRdb independently ran MiXCR on the PCR reads; one entry per CDR3 protein. The data hold about 610,000 distinct CDR3 sequences, with about 10% observed a single time. Specimen: PBMCs from the stem cell graft donor, collected from the stem cell graft. The receptors shown here come from a human donor who donated a stem cell graft to a child with acute myeloid leukemia.

This rearrangement joins TRBV5-1 to TRBJ2-5; 10 bases line up with TRBD2. With V trimmed by 0 bases and J by 7 bases, 12 bases remained unmatched. The CDR3 runs 17 residues. Germline CDR1 and CDR2: SGHRS and YFSETQ. CDR3 region: CASSLEGSSGSRTTQYF. CDR3 in DNA: TGCGCCAGCAGCTTGGAGGGGTCTAGCGGGAGTCGGACGACCCAGTACTTC.

The rearrangement links TRBV29-1 to TRBJ2-3, with TRBD2 identical over 7 bases. This CDR3 spans 17 amino acids. From germline, CDR1 is SQVTM and CDR2 ANQGSEA. V was pared by 0 bases and J by 6 bases, with 15 bases of the junction left unmatched. CDR3 amino acids: CSVEDPLRERDGDTQYF. The CDR3, as DNA: TGCAGCGTTGAAGATCCCCTTAGGGAGCGGGACGGGGATACGCAGTATTTT.

This clonotype has at least ten counts. This sequence joins TRBV28 and TRBJ2-1; 13 nucleotides align to TRBD2. CDR3 length: 19 amino acids. Germline values: CDR1 MDHEN, CDR2 SYDVKM. The trim removed 2 bases at V and 6 bases at J, leaving 13 bases unmatched. The CDR3 nucleotides read TGTGCCAGCAGTTTAATAGTCCCGGGACTAGCGGGATCCCCCAATGAGCAGTTCTTC. Translating gives CASSLIVPGLAGSPNEQFF.

A few counts support this clonotype. The chain carries TRBV12-3 or TRBV12-4 and TRBJ1-5; 8 bases fit TRBD1. Trimming removed 4 bases from V and 9 bases from J; junction bases left unmatched: 11. This CDR3 region has 15 residues. In nucleotides, the CDR3 is TGTGCCAGCAGTTCCCAAGACAGGGGTAGATCGCCCCAGCATTTT. As protein: CASSSQDRGRSPQHF.

This clonotype was detected ten times or more. In DNA, the CDR3 is TGCAGCGTTGCCCGAGGGGGCTCCTACGAGCAGTACTTC. The encoded protein is CSVARGGSYEQYF. The rearrangement joins TRBV29-1 to TRBJ2-7, with a possible D match to TRBD1 (6 bases). The CDR3 is made up of 13 amino acids. V dropped 4 bases and J dropped 0 bases, with 10 bases sitting between them. CDR1 is SQVTM, CDR2 ANQGSEA, per germline.

This clonotype showed up many times. The rearrangement joins TRBV12-3 or TRBV12-4 to TRBJ2-7; TRBD2 matches 8 bases. This CDR3 comprises 14 residues. Germline trimming cut 2 bases from V and 2 bases from J; bases unmatched to any gene: 2. In nucleotides, the CDR3 is TGTGCCAGCAGTTTAAGGGGACTAGCCTACGAGCAGTACTTC. As protein: CASSLRGLAYEQYF.

The genes are TRBV29-1 and TRBJ2-7, with D possibly matching TRBD1 (6 bases). Trimming shortened V by 7 bases and J by 4 bases, and 14 bases separated the two germline ends. The germline V gene encodes CDR1 SQVTM and CDR2 ANQGSEA. The CDR3 has 12 residues. CDR3 sequence reads: CSARTAEYEQYF. The DNA for the CDR3 is TGCAGCGCCAGGACAGCCGAGTACGAGCAGTACTTC.

This clonotype occurred a few times. This chain uses TRBV29-1 with TRBJ1-4; D unresolved. Germline-derived CDR1 and CDR2 are SQVTM and ANQGSEA. With 4 bases removed from V and 3 bases from J, the gap between germline ends came to 9 bases. The CDR3 sequence is 13 residues long. CDR3 in DNA: TGCAGCGTTGGCCGGTCGGCTAATGAAAAACTGTTTTTT. It specifies CSVGRSANEKLFF.

This clonotype was found a few times. The V gene is TRBV27, the J gene TRBJ2-5; TRBD2 is a possible D gene (6 bases). The V end lost 6 bases, the J end lost 4 bases, and 15 bases lay between the germline ends. The CDR3 length is 14 residues. The germline V gene has CDR1 MNHEY and CDR2 SMNVEV (reference sequence). The CDR3 region has the DNA TGTGCCAGCAGCCCGCTGACTAGTGTAGAGACCCAGTACTTC. Translated, it gives CASSPLTSVETQYF.

The table lists this clonotype with a few counts. This chain joins TRBV7-3 and TRBJ2-7; the D gene is possibly TRBD2 (7 bases). Looked up from germline, CDR1 is SGHTA and CDR2 is FQGTGA. The CDR3 has 15 residues. The ends were cut back, 3 bases at V and 3 bases at J, with 15 bases in the middle. CDR3 sequence: CASSFGGGGYYEQYF. The CDR3 coding sequence is TGTGCCAGCAGCTTCGGGGGAGGGGGATACTACGAGCAGTACTTC.

This clonotype was seen repeatedly, ten times or more. The chain couples TRBV29-1 to TRBJ1-2, with D possibly matching TRBD1 (6 bases). Germline V gene sequence: CDR1 SQVTM, CDR2 ANQGSEA. The CDR3 is 13 amino acids. Trimming cost V 2 bases and J 8 bases, with 15 bases left between them. DNA of the CDR3: TGCAGCGTTGAAAATCCGGGGGCGAGCGGCTACACCTTC. It translates to CSVENPGASGYTF.

A few counts support this clonotype. The chain is built from TRBV20-1 and TRBJ2-1; 12 nucleotides match TRBD2. The CDR3 runs to 16 residues. Looked up from germline, CDR1 is DFQATT and CDR2 is SNEGSKA (reference sequence). With V trimmed by 7 bases and J by 0 bases, 7 bases remained unmatched. This chain's CDR3 is CSGLAGGPSSYNEQFF. The CDR3 DNA reads TGCAGTGGGCTAGCGGGAGGGCCCAGCTCCTACAATGAGCAGTTCTTC.

The genes are TRBV7-9 and TRBJ2-1; D is perhaps TRBD2 (6 bases). V was clipped by 11 bases and J by 5 bases, with 16 bases between them. The CDR3 is 13 residues long. The germline gives CDR1 SEHNR, CDR2 FQNEAQ (reference sequence). CDR3 in amino acids: CAQEGRDDNEQFF. In DNA, the CDR3 is TGTGCCCAGGAGGGACGGGACGACAATGAGCAGTTCTTC.

This clonotype was counted between two and nine times. The rearrangement links TRBV29-1 to TRBJ1-1; 10 bases map to TRBD1. Trimming removed 3 bases from V and 0 bases from J; junction bases left unmatched: 4. This CDR3 has 15 residues. CDR1 and CDR2 from the germline V gene are SQVTM and ANQGSEA. CDR3 loop: CSVEGTGALNTEAFF. Here the CDR3 DNA reads TGCAGCGTTGAGGGGACAGGGGCTTTGAACACTGAAGCTTTCTTT.

This clonotype showed up many times. This chain connects TRBV12-3 or TRBV12-4 to TRBJ2-1, with TRBD2 identical over 9 bases. With 6 bases clipped from V and 5 bases from J, the junction kept 14 bases outside the gene matches. The CDR3 has 17 amino acids. CDR3 protein: CASSNISWASGNNEQFF. CDR3 DNA: TGTGCCAGCAGCAATATATCCTGGGCTAGCGGGAACAATGAGCAGTTCTTC.

The chain joins TRBV12-3 or TRBV12-4 to TRBJ2-1; 11 nucleotides align to TRBD2. V was clipped by 3 bases and J by 4 bases; unmatched bases: 5. This CDR3 region has 16 residues. Written as DNA, the CDR3 is TGTGCCAGCAGTTTCGGAGGGACTAGCGGTTACAATGAGCAGTTCTTC. As protein: CASSFGGTSGYNEQFF.

This clonotype was seen at least ten times. The chain carries TRBV20-1 and TRBJ1-2; 7 bases are a match to TRBD1. Germline lookup yields CDR1 DFQATT and CDR2 SNEGSKA (reference sequence). The CDR3 is 12 amino acids. V lost 5 bases and J lost 7; bases outside the gene matches: 7. The CDR3 protein is CSAGGTASGYTF. The CDR3 DNA reads TGCAGTGCTGGTGGGACAGCCTCTGGCTACACCTTC.

This clonotype has at least ten counts. The chain uses TRBV10-3 and TRBJ2-1; D possibly corresponds to TRBD2 (6 bases). The CDR3 is made up of 13 amino acids. V dropped 6 bases and J dropped 4 bases, with 10 bases sitting between them. Looked up from germline, CDR1 is ENHRY and CDR2 is SYGVKD. CDR3 coding DNA: TGTGCCATCAGCGCTAGCGAGTACAATGAGCAGTTCTTC. It yields the protein CAISASEYNEQFF.

This chain uses TRBV20-1 with TRBJ2-1, with D perhaps TRBD2 (5 bases). The CDR3 has 13 amino acids. V shed 3 bases and J shed 5 bases, with 11 bases lying between them. CDR1 DFQATT and CDR2 SNEGSKA come from the germline V gene (reference sequence). This chain's CDR3 is CSASSATDNEQFF. Written as DNA, the CDR3 is TGCAGTGCTAGTAGCGCCACCGACAATGAGCAGTTCTTC.

The chain joins TRBV12-3 or TRBV12-4 to TRBJ1-4; 7 bases are a match to TRBD1. The V and J ends lost 6 bases and 8 bases, in that order; junction bases with no gene match: 9. This CDR3 has 14 amino acids. CDR3 region: CASSSGGGGEKLFF. CDR3 nucleotides: TGTGCCAGCAGCTCAGGGGGTGGGGGAGAAAAACTGTTTTTT.